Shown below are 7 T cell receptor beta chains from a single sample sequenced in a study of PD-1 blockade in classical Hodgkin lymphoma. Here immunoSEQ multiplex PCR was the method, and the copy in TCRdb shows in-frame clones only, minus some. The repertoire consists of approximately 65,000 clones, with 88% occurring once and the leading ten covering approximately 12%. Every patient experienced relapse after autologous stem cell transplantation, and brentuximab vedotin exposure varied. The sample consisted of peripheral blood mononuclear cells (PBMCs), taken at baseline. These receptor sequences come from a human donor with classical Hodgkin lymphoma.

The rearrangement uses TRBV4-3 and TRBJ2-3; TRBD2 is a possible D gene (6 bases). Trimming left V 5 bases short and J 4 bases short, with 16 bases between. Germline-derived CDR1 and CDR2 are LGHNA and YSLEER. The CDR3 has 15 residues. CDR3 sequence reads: CASSWGTGTADTQYF. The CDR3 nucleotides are TGCGCCAGCAGCTGGGGGACTGGAACTGCAGATACGCAGTATTTT.

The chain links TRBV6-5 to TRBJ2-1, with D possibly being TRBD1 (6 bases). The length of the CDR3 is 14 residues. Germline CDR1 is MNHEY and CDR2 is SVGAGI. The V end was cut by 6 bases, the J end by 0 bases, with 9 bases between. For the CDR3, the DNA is TGTGCCAGCAGCACAGGGCTCTCCTACAATGAGCAGTTCTTC. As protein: CASSTGLSYNEQFF.

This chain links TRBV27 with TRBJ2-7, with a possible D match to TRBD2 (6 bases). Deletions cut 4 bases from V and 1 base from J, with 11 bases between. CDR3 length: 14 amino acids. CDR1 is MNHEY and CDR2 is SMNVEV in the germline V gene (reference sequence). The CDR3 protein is CASSWRDGSYEQYF. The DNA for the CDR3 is TGTGCCAGCAGTTGGCGGGACGGTTCCTACGAGCAGTACTTC.

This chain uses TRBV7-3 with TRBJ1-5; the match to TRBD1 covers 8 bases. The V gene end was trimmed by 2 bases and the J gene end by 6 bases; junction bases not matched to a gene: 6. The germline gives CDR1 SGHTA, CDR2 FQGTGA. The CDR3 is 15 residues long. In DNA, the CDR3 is TGTGCCAGCAGCTTAGACAGGGGAGCTTCTCAGCCCCAGCATTTT. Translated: CASSLDRGASQPQHF.

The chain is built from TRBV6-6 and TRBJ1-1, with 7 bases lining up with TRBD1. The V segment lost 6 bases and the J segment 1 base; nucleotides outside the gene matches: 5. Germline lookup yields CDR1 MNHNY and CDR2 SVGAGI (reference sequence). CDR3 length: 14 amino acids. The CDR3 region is CASSHGTENTEAFF. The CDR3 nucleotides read TGTGCCAGCAGCCATGGGACAGAGAACACTGAAGCTTTCTTT.

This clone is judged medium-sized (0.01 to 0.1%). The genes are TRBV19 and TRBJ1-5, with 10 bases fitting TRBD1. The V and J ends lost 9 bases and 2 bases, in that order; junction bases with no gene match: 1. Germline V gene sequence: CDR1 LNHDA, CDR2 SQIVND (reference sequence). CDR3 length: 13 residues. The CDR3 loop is CASGTGGNQPQHF. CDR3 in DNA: TGTGCCAGCGGGACAGGGGGCAATCAGCCCCAGCATTTT.

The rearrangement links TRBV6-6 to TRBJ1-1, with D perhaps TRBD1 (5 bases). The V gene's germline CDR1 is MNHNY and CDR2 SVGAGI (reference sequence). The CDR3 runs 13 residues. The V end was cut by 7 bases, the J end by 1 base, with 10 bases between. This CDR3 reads CASIMGGNTEAFF. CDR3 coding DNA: TGTGCCAGCATCATGGGGGGGAACACTGAAGCTTTCTTT.